These 15 T cell receptor beta chains came from one sample sequenced in a study of blood T cells in healthy people across ages. Primers used in a second PCR of roughly 6 to 12 cycles were a sample-barcoded 5' primer and a J-beta primer mix. TCRdb passed the 5' RACE reads through MiXCR, listing each CDR3 protein once. The profile covers 710,000 or so distinct CDR3 sequences, with 20% to 25% appearing a single time and 20% to 25% taken by the ten largest. Source material: blood. The source of these receptors is a man in his sixties or seventies in good health.

There are a few counts of this clonotype. Here the CDR3 DNA reads TGTGCCAGCAGCTTGGAACGGGACACGGTGAATGAGCAGTACTTC. Residues: CASSLERDTVNEQYF. The genes are TRBV5-8 and TRBJ2-7, with a possible D match to TRBD1 (6 bases). V lost 0 bases to trimming and J lost 7 bases, with 17 bases between them. From germline, CDR1 is SGHTS and CDR2 YDEGEE. The CDR3 loop spans 15 amino acids. Variable domain in full (rest from reference TRBV5-8 and TRBJ2-7): EAGVTQSPTHLIKTRGQQATLRCSPISGHTSVYWYQQALGLGLQFLLWYDEGEERNRGNFPPRFSGRQFPNYSSELNVNALELEDSALYLCASSLERDTVNEQYFGPGTRLTVT.

This clonotype was detected only a few times. The rearrangement uses TRBV20-1 and TRBJ2-2; D is ambiguous. CDR3 length: 14 residues. The V gene lost 4 bases and the J gene lost 0 bases, with 9 bases spanning the gap. Germline CDR1 reads DFQATT; CDR2 reads SNEGSKA (reference sequence). The CDR3 is CSAKGFTNTGELFF. In DNA, the CDR3 is TGCAGTGCTAAAGGATTTACGAACACCGGGGAGCTGTTTTTT.

Only a few counts were recorded for this clonotype. This chain uses TRBV5-1 with TRBJ1-5; no reliable D call. The germline V and J ends were trimmed by 0 bases and 9 bases, with 10 bases remaining between them. Germline values: CDR1 SGHRS, CDR2 YFSETQ. This CDR3 spans 13 amino acids. The CDR3 is CASSLVGSPPQHF. The CDR3 DNA reads TGCGCCAGCAGCTTGGTGGGCAGCCCGCCCCAGCATTTT. Full variable domain (rest looked up from reference TRBV5-1 and TRBJ1-5): KAGVTQTPRYLIKTRGQQVTLSCSPISGHRSVSWYQQTPGQGLQFLFEYFSETQRNKGNFPGRFSGRQFSNSRSEMNVSTLELGDSALYLCASSLVGSPPQHFGDGTRLSIL.

This clonotype was detected ten times or more. The chain is built from TRBV12-3 or TRBV12-4 and TRBJ1-4; no clear D. CDR3 size: 15 residues. Trimming removed 2 bases at V and 8 bases at J, with 15 bases between. The CDR3 is CASSLNRTPGEKLFF. DNA of the CDR3: TGTGCCAGCAGTTTAAACCGTACGCCTGGCGAAAAACTGTTTTTT.

The rearrangement links TRBV29-1 to TRBJ2-5, with TRBD1 matching over 7 bases. With V trimmed by 6 bases and J by 5 bases, 6 bases remained unmatched. CDR1 and CDR2 from the germline V gene are SQVTM and ANQGSEA. The CDR3 has 12 amino acids. CDR3 in DNA: TGCAGCGTATCACAGGGGACGGAGACCCAGTACTTC. Protein product: CSVSQGTETQYF.

This rearrangement joins TRBV10-3 to TRBJ2-5, with a possible D match to TRBD2 (5 bases). This CDR3 contains 13 residues. The ends were cut back, 6 bases at V and 2 bases at J, with 10 bases in the middle. Germline CDR1 is ENHRY and CDR2 is SYGVKD. CDR3 DNA sequence: TGTGCCATCAGCGGACTGGTACAAGAGACCCAGTACTTC. Its protein is CAISGLVQETQYF.

In its sample, this clonotype was seen a few times. V usage is TRBV7-2 and J usage is TRBJ1-2, with a possible D match to TRBD1 (5 bases). Trimming shortened V by 1 base and J by 8 bases, and 17 bases separated the two germline ends. Germline V lookup: CDR1 SGHTA, CDR2 FQGNSA. This CDR3 contains 15 residues. Here the CDR3 DNA reads TGTGCCAGCAGCTTAGAGCCGGGACTCCTCCTGGGCTACACCTTC. Residues: CASSLEPGLLLGYTF.

A word on this clonotype: The junction does not match germline at one end; this may be a read error. The rearrangement links TRBV7-2 to TRBJ1-3, with TRBD1 matching over 7 bases. CDR3 length equals 15 residues. The germline gives CDR1 SGHTA, CDR2 FQGNSA. CDR3 in DNA: TGTGCCAGCAGTTTAGGGACAGACCCTGGAAACACCATATATTTT. It translates to CASSLGTDPGNTIYF.

This clonotype has a handful of counts. J is TRBJ2-1 and V is TRBV20-1; TRBD2 is a possible D gene (5 bases). CDR3 length equals 12 residues. The germline V gene has CDR1 DFQATT and CDR2 SNEGSKA (reference sequence). The ends were cut back, 0 bases at V and 7 bases at J, with 7 bases in the middle. CDR3 residues: CSARDRENEQFF. DNA for the CDR3: TGCAGTGCTAGAGATAGGGAGAATGAGCAGTTCTTC.

Concerning this clonotype: One junction end does not reproduce the germline sequence, and a read error may be involved. The rearrangement links TRBV5-1 to TRBJ2-1; D assignment may be TRBD1 or TRBD2 (6 bases each). The germline V gene encodes CDR1 SGHRS and CDR2 YFSETQ. This CDR3 spans 15 amino acids. The CDR3 DNA follows: TGCGCCAGCAGCTGGGGGAAACAGGGAGGTCATGAGCAGTTTTTC. It codes for CASSWGKQGGHEQFF.

This clonotype was seen a few times. This chain links TRBV6-4 with TRBJ2-5; D uncertain. The end of the DNA aligns better with TRBJ2-7, so the J call may be wrong. The CDR3 loop spans 13 amino acids. Germline V lookup: CDR1 MRHNA, CDR2 SNTAGT. CDR3 amino acids: CASSAELGYEQYV. CDR3 sequence (DNA): TGTGCCAGCAGTGCAGAGCTGGGCTACGAGCAGTACGTC.

This clonotype has at least ten counts. This chain links TRBV5-1 with TRBJ2-1; D is unclear. Trimming removed 0 bases at V and 6 bases at J, with 7 bases between. The CDR3 is made up of 13 amino acids. Germline V gene lookup returns CDR1 SGHRS and CDR2 YFSETQ. This CDR3 reads CASSLGIGNEQFF. The DNA for the CDR3 is TGCGCCAGCAGCTTGGGTATCGGCAATGAGCAGTTCTTC.

At least ten counts were recorded for this clonotype. The chain carries TRBV7-2 and TRBJ2-5, with D perhaps TRBD2 (6 bases). V lost 5 bases and J 2 bases, leaving 12 bases between the germline ends. CDR1 is SGHTA, CDR2 FQGNSA, per germline. This CDR3 has 14 amino acids. The CDR3 DNA sequence: TGTGCCAGCAGCCCCGGAGGGTTTCAAGAGACCCAGTACTTC. Translation gives CASSPGGFQETQYF.

This chain uses TRBV20-1 with TRBJ2-7; 9 positions match TRBD2. V shed 6 bases and J 4 bases; nucleotides not matched to a gene: 7. The germline gives CDR1 DFQATT, CDR2 SNEGSKA (reference sequence). The CDR3 is 13 residues long. The CDR3 DNA sequence: TGCAGTGCACTTCTAGCGGGACAATACGAGCAGTACGTC. It yields the protein CSALLAGQYEQYV.

This clonotype has more than one count but fewer than ten. The chain couples TRBV5-1 to TRBJ2-5; 10 bases fit TRBD2. CDR1 and CDR2 (germline): SGHRS, YFSETQ. This CDR3 has 17 amino acids. V was pared by 4 bases and J by 4 bases, with 13 bases of the junction left unmatched. CDR3 sequence (DNA): TGCGCCAGCAGCCACCAACTAGCGGGGATAAGCGGAGAGACCCAGTACTTC. Its translation is CASSHQLAGISGETQYF.